The 8 T cell receptor beta chains presented below share a single source sample, sequenced in a study of regulatory T cells in long-lasting Graves disease. Through Arm-PCR of CDR3 regions and iRepertoire HTBI primers, TCR beta libraries were built. TCRdb fed the multiplex PCR reads into MiXCR, producing one record per CDR3 protein. The table lists over 200,000 distinct CDR3 sequences, approximately 16% of them singletons, with about 20% in the top ten. Time point defined: newly diagnosed GD, antithyroid drugs for less than 3 months. Extracted RNA from PBMCs served as the source of the TCR library. This sample comprised peripheral blood mononuclear cells (PBMCs), obtained at new diagnosis, from a patient treated with antithyroid drugs. The receptors here all came from a female donor with Graves disease.

The rearrangement links TRBV11-2 to TRBJ2-1, with D perhaps TRBD1 (6 bases). Germline loops: CDR1 SGHAT, CDR2 FQNNGV. The V end lost 1 base, the J end lost 7 bases, and 17 bases lay between the germline ends. CDR3 length: 16 amino acids. CDR3 residues: CASSLVPGPQGNEQFF. The CDR3 nucleotides are TGTGCCAGCAGCTTAGTACCGGGTCCCCAGGGGAATGAGCAGTTCTTC.

This clonotype was counted a few times. This rearrangement joins TRBV20-1 to TRBJ2-7; the D is unclear. CDR3 length: 14 amino acids. Germline V gene lookup returns CDR1 DFQATT and CDR2 SNEGSKA (reference sequence). V gave up 2 bases and J gave up 5 bases, with 16 bases separating them. CDR3 amino acids: CSARYRASGDEQYF. The CDR3 nucleotides read TGCAGTGCTAGATATCGGGCGTCTGGGGACGAGCAGTACTTC.

This clonotype has a count of ten or more. The chain couples TRBV3-1 to TRBJ1-2; D possibly corresponds to TRBD1 (6 bases). Germline V CDR1 and CDR2: LGHDT, YNNKEL (reference sequence). The V and J ends lost 4 bases and 6 bases respectively, with 15 bases between them. The CDR3 runs 14 residues. This chain's CDR3 is CASSPRGGEDGYTF. CDR3 in DNA: TGTGCCAGCAGCCCGAGGGGGGGTGAAGATGGCTACACCTTC.

This clonotype was observed a handful of times. The CDR3 region is CASSERETGELFF. CDR3 DNA: TGCGCCAGCAGTGAGAGGGAAACCGGGGAGCTGTTTTTT. The V and J genes are TRBV10-2 and TRBJ2-2; no firm D call. Trimming removed 2 bases from V and 5 bases from J, with 6 bases in between. This CDR3 contains 13 residues. Germline-derived CDR1 and CDR2 are WSHSY and SAAADI.

This clonotype has at least ten counts. J is TRBJ2-1 and V is TRBV20-1; 12 nucleotides align to TRBD2. The germline V gene has CDR1 DFQATT and CDR2 SNEGSKA (reference sequence). This CDR3 comprises 15 residues. J gave up 7 bases and V 3 bases, and 7 bases lay outside the gene matches. CDR3 loop: CSARELAGGGNEQFF. The CDR3 DNA reads as TGCAGTGCTAGGGAACTAGCGGGAGGAGGGAATGAGCAGTTCTTC.

This clonotype came up many times. The CDR3: CATARDFTDTQYF. The DNA for the CDR3 is TGTGCCACCGCGAGGGACTTCACAGATACGCAGTATTTT. The chain carries TRBV18 and TRBJ2-3, with TRBD2 as a possible D gene (6 bases). Trimming took 10 bases from V and 2 from J, leaving 13 bases between them. Germline V gene lookup returns CDR1 KGHSH and CDR2 LQKENI. The CDR3 extends over 13 amino acids. Based on the CDR3 plus reference TRBV18 and TRBJ2-3, the full variable domain is NAGVMQNPRHLVRRRGQEARLRCSPMKGHSHVYWYRQLPEEGLKFMVYLQKENIIDESGMPKERFSAEFPKEGPSILRIQQVVRGDSAAYFCATARDFTDTQYFGPGTRLTVL.

This clonotype was observed at least ten times. The genes are TRBV2 and TRBJ2-3, with D unclear. Germline CDR1 and CDR2: SNHLY and FYNNEI. Trimming removed 8 bases at V and 4 bases at J, with 4 bases between. This CDR3 region has 10 residues. The DNA for the CDR3 is TGTGCCAGCGGGGCAGATACGCAGTATTTT. Residues: CASGADTQYF.

This clonotype came up many times. The rearrangement uses TRBV24-1 and TRBJ2-2; D may be TRBD1 (5 bases). The V gene lost 4 bases and the J gene lost 3 bases, with 11 bases spanning the gap. The germline gives CDR1 KGHDR, CDR2 SFDVKD. CDR3 length: 15 residues. As DNA, the CDR3 is TGTGCCACCAGTGAAACCCAGGGTTACACCGGGGAGCTGTTTTTT. Amino acid sequence: CATSETQGYTGELFF.